This T cell receptor beta chain stems from a study of OX40 agonist ivuxolimab in advanced cancers. The V gene's germline CDR1 is LNHDA and CDR2 SQIVND (reference sequence). The CDR3 sequence is 13 residues long. V dropped 8 bases and J dropped 0 bases, with 10 bases sitting between them. TCRdb keeps only in-frame clones here, not all; method: immunoSEQ multiplex PCR. There are 60,000 to 90,000 clones in the sample; around nine tenths occur only once, and roughly 5.8% lies in the top ten. This receptor was obtained from an adult with an advanced solid tumor such as melanoma, head and neck, liver or kidney cancer. The V and J genes are TRBV19 and TRBJ1-1, with D possibly matching TRBD1 (6 bases). The sequencing used CD4+ or CD8+ T cells sorted from blood, collected in a trial of the OX40 agonist ivuxolimab. The chain's CDR3 is CASGQSMNTEAFF. The CDR3 DNA follows: TGTGCCAGTGGACAGTCCATGAACACTGAAGCTTTCTTT.